Listed below are T cell receptor beta chains from one sample, sequenced in a study of blood T cell repertoires in COVID-19. The method was immunoSEQ multiplex PCR; TCRdb's version includes in-frame clones alone and lacks a portion of them. The sample lists about 180,000 clones; roughly four fifths were seen once. Source material: peripheral blood. The origin of the receptors is a woman between 65 and 79 years old with COVID-19, enrolled during active disease. CDR3s include the opening cysteine and the closing phenylalanine or tryptophan. Fields, in order: D gene, V gene, J gene, clone size, CDR3 protein, CDR3 DNA. D genes are given only for firm matches. Size values are once, few and many counts, or a class for expanded clones, and some rows have none.

.,TRBV3-1/TRBV3-2,TRBJ2-7,.,CASSSSGGTYEQYF,TGTGCCAGCAGCTCATCGGGGGGCACCTACGAGCAGTACTTC
.,TRBV10-3,TRBJ1-3,.,CAISDPREGNTIYF,TGTGCCATCAGTGACCCCAGGGAAGGTAACACCATATATTTT
.,TRBV21-1,TRBJ2-7,.,CASSKNGSGRYNYEQYF,TGTGCCAGCAGCAAAAACGGTAGCGGGAGGTACAACTACGAGCAGTACTTC
TRBD1,TRBV7-2,TRBJ2-3,.,CASSLDRGLGTQYF,TGTGCCAGCAGCTTAGACAGGGGGCTAGGTACGCAGTATTTT
.,TRBV7-8,TRBJ2-4,few,CASSYAPWSIAKNIQYF,TGTGCCAGCAGCTACGCCCCGTGGAGCATAGCCAAAAACATTCAGTACTTC
TRBD1,TRBV9,TRBJ1-3,.,CASSVADRGSGNTIYF,TGTGCCAGCAGCGTAGCGGACAGGGGGTCTGGAAACACCATATATTTT
.,TRBV5-4,TRBJ2-3,.,CASSLARGGAGTDTQYF,TGTGCCAGCAGCTTGGCTCGTGGGGGGGCGGGCACAGATACGCAGTATTTT
TRBD1,TRBV7-9,TRBJ2-7,.,CASSSEQGAAYEQYF,TGTGCCAGCAGCTCAGAACAGGGGGCGGCTTACGAGCAGTACTTC
TRBD1,TRBV27,TRBJ2-7,.,CASSLEGTGNYEQYF,TGTGCCAGCAGCTTGGAGGGGACAGGGAACTACGAGCAGTACTTC
.,TRBV7-2,TRBJ2-7,once,CASSLGVTSILYEQYF,TGTGCCAGCAGCTTAGGGGTGACTAGTATCCTCTACGAGCAGTACTTC
.,TRBV12-3/TRBV12-4,TRBJ2-1,many,CASSFSGEQFF,TGTGCCAGCAGTTTCAGTGGTGAGCAGTTCTTC
.,TRBV30,TRBJ2-1,.,CAWIESLSYNEQFF,TGTGCCTGGATTGAGTCCCTCTCCTACAATGAGCAGTTCTTC
TRBD2,TRBV6-4,TRBJ2-7,.,CASSMGLAGTYEQYF,TGTGCCAGCAGCATGGGACTAGCGGGAACCTACGAGCAGTACTTC
TRBD1,TRBV7-2,TRBJ1-2,.,CASSLGDRDRADYTF,TGTGCCAGCAGCTTAGGCGACCGGGACAGGGCTGACTACACCTTC
.,TRBV28,TRBJ1-5,.,CASSLDVQPQHF,TGTGCCAGCAGTCTAGATGTTCAGCCCCAGCATTTT
TRBD1,TRBV7-2,TRBJ1-4,.,CASSPADRVWEKLFF,TGTGCCAGCAGCCCCGCTGACAGGGTATGGGAAAAACTGTTTTTT
TRBD2,TRBV7-9,TRBJ2-2,.,CASSPFLLAGERIGELFF,TGTGCCAGCAGCCCTTTCTTGCTAGCGGGAGAAAGGATCGGGGAGCTGTTTTTT
.,TRBV2,TRBJ2-1,.,CASTTGHPGDEQFF,TGTGCCAGCACTACGGGACATCCTGGAGATGAGCAGTTCTTC
TRBD2,TRBV7-3,TRBJ2-1,few,CASSLGLGREGNEQFF,TGTGCCAGCAGCTTAGGGCTCGGCCGGGAGGGTAATGAGCAGTTCTTC
.,TRBV3-1/TRBV3-2,TRBJ2-3,many,CASSQRLPLGEGSTDTQYF,TGTGCCAGCAGCCAACGCCTTCCATTGGGAGAGGGAAGCACAGATACGCAGTATTTT
TRBD1,TRBV5-1,TRBJ1-6,.,CASSEGQSSNSPLHF,TGCGCCAGCAGCGAGGGACAGTCGAGTAATTCACCCCTCCACTTT
.,TRBV5-1,TRBJ1-4,.,CASSPGTWGTGEKLFF,TGCGCCAGCAGCCCGGGGACTTGGGGAACCGGCGAAAAACTGTTTTTT
.,TRBV25-1,TRBJ2-3,once,CASSVPGNKDTQYF,TGTGCCAGCAGTGTCCCCGGGAACAAGGATACGCAGTATTTT
.,TRBV6-5,TRBJ1-5,once,CASSYSGRNSNQPQHF,TGTGCCAGCAGTTACTCGGGGCGTAATAGCAATCAGCCCCAGCATTTT
.,TRBV6-6,TRBJ1-2,.,CASSSPVDGNYGYTF,TGTGCCAGCAGTTCTCCCGTTGACGGGAACTATGGCTACACCTTC
.,TRBV18,TRBJ2-7,.,CASSPPSAYEQYF,TGTGCCAGCTCACCACCATCAGCCTACGAGCAGTACTTC
TRBD2,TRBV5-4,TRBJ2-7,few,CASSFTSGSYEQYF,TGTGCCAGCAGCTTTACTAGCGGTTCTTACGAGCAGTACTTC
.,TRBV3-1/TRBV3-2,TRBJ2-1,.,CASGRRGTYNEQFF,TGTGCCAGCGGGAGGCGGGGAACCTACAATGAGCAGTTCTTC
.,TRBV21-1,TRBJ1-5,.,CASSRSRQPQHF,TGTGCCAGCAGCAGATCACGGCAGCCCCAGCATTTT
.,TRBV30,TRBJ2-1,.,CAWTRSAYNEQFF,TGTGCCTGGACTAGATCCGCCTACAATGAGCAGTTCTTC
TRBD2,TRBV7-2,TRBJ2-1,.,CASSELAGVTYNEQFF,TGTGCCAGCAGCGAACTAGCGGGGGTAACCTACAATGAGCAGTTCTTC
.,TRBV6-5,TRBJ2-2,.,CASTPRRRNTGELFF,TGTGCCAGCACCCCCAGGAGGAGGAACACCGGGGAGCTGTTTTTT
.,TRBV30,TRBJ1-1,.,CAWSPFFLGEGTEAFF,TGTGCCTGGAGTCCTTTCTTCCTGGGTGAGGGCACTGAAGCTTTCTTT
TRBD2,TRBV3-1/TRBV3-2,TRBJ2-7,.,CASSQGRTSAPREQYF,TGTGCCAGCAGCCAAGGGCGGACTAGCGCCCCTCGCGAGCAGTACTTC
TRBD1,TRBV14,TRBJ2-5,once,CASSLQGARNQETQYF,TGTGCCAGCAGCCTACAGGGGGCAAGGAACCAAGAGACCCAGTACTTC
.,TRBV7-9,TRBJ1-1,.,CASSLRTGSWGAFF,TGTGCCAGCAGCTTAAGAACAGGGAGTTGGGGAGCTTTCTTT
.,TRBV11-2,TRBJ2-7,.,CASSPGTLPSYEQYF,TGTGCCAGCAGCCCTGGGACACTACCTAGCTACGAGCAGTACTTC
.,TRBV5-6,TRBJ1-3,.,CASSLDQGRSRGNTIYF,TGTGCCAGCAGCTTGGATCAGGGAAGATCGCGAGGAAACACCATATATTTT
TRBD1,TRBV6-5,TRBJ2-7,.,CASWDRGRREQYF,TGTGCCAGTTGGGACAGGGGGCGTCGCGAGCAGTACTTC
TRBD1,TRBV7-2,TRBJ2-2,.,CASSRGQGSAGELFF,TGTGCCAGCAGCCGTGGACAGGGATCAGCCGGGGAGCTGTTTTTT
TRBD1,TRBV6-5,TRBJ2-7,.,CASSYSTGASYEQYF,TGTGCCAGCAGTTACTCGACAGGGGCGAGTTACGAGCAGTACTTC
TRBD2,TRBV2,TRBJ2-1,.,CASSLRGREGNNEQFF,TGTGCCAGCAGTCTTCGGGGTCGGGAGGGTAACAATGAGCAGTTCTTC
TRBD1,TRBV5-1,TRBJ1-1,few,CASSLLPGQGSAFF,TGCGCCAGCAGCCTTCTTCCGGGACAGGGAAGCGCTTTCTTT
.,TRBV18,TRBJ1-5,.,CASSPNTGAQPQHF,TGTGCCAGCTCACCAAATACGGGAGCTCAGCCCCAGCATTTT
.,TRBV6-2/TRBV6-3,TRBJ1-1,few,CASSSRLGGNTEAFF,TGTGCCAGCAGTAGCCGTCTAGGGGGGAACACTGAAGCTTTCTTT
.,TRBV19,TRBJ1-2,.,CASSISSSRDYGYTF,TGTGCCAGTAGTATATCTTCCTCTCGGGACTATGGCTACACCTTC